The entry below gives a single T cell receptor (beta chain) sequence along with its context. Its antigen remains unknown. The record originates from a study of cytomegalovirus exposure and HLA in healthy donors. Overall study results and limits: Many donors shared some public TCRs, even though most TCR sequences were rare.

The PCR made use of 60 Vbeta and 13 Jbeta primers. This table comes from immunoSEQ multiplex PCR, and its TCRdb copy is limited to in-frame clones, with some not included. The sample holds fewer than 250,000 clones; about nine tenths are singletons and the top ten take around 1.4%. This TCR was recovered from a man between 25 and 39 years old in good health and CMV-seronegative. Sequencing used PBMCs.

CDR3 nucleotides: TGCGCCAGCAGCTTGGTTGCGGATGAGCAGTTCTTC. Protein product: CASSLVADEQFF. The gene calls are TRBV5-1 and TRBJ2-1; D uncertain. The CDR3 is 12 amino acids. CDR1 SGHRS and CDR2 YFSETQ come from the germline V gene. The V end lost 0 bases, the J end lost 8 bases, and 6 bases lay between the germline ends.